The 29 T cell receptor beta chains below all came from one sample that was sequenced in a study of blood T cell repertoires in COVID-19. This table comes from immunoSEQ multiplex PCR, and its TCRdb copy is limited to in-frame clones, with some not included. The sample contains 180,000 or so clones, about 85% of which appear only once. Sequencing input: peripheral blood. These receptors all come from a woman of 80 years or more with acute or convalescent COVID-19.

This sequence joins TRBV7-2 and TRBJ2-7; TRBD2 matches at 10 bases. CDR3 length: 15 amino acids. J lost 4 bases, V lost 3 bases, and 6 bases had no gene match. The germline V gene has CDR1 SGHTA and CDR2 FQGNSA. This CDR3 is CASSFPASGSYEQYF. In DNA, the CDR3 is TGTGCCAGCAGCTTCCCGGCTAGCGGGAGTTACGAGCAGTACTTC.

The J gene is TRBJ1-1, the V gene TRBV14, with 11 bases fitting TRBD1. This CDR3 comprises 15 residues. Germline CDR1 and CDR2: SGHDN and FVKESK. V lost 0 bases to trimming and J lost 5 bases; unmatched junction nucleotides: 2. The CDR3 reads CASSQDGTGGTEAFF. The CDR3 nucleotides read TGTGCCAGCAGCCAAGATGGGACAGGGGGGACTGAAGCTTTCTTT.

This clone was observed a single time. J is TRBJ2-3 and V is TRBV19; TRBD2 is a possible D gene (5 bases). Germline V gene sequence: CDR1 LNHDA, CDR2 SQIVND (reference sequence). Trimming shortened V by 0 bases and J by 6 bases, and 7 bases separated the two germline ends. The length of the CDR3 is 13 residues. CDR3 in amino acids: CASSIDRGDTQYF. The DNA of the CDR3 is TGTGCCAGTAGTATAGACCGCGGGGATACGCAGTATTTT.

This clone was picked up a small number of times. This rearrangement joins TRBV5-4 to TRBJ2-7, with D perhaps TRBD2 (5 bases). The germline gives CDR1 SGHNT, CDR2 YYREEE (reference sequence). The CDR3 is 15 amino acids. The V and J ends lost 3 bases and 3 bases respectively, with 16 bases between them. CDR3 amino acids: CASSSGKTGGYEQYF. In nucleotides, the CDR3 is TGTGCCAGCAGCTCGGGCAAGACTGGAGGCTACGAGCAGTACTTC.

The CDR3 sequence is CASSEWGSWETQYF. CDR3 bases: TGTGCCAGCAGTGAATGGGGCTCCTGGGAGACCCAGTACTTC. V is TRBV25-1 and J is TRBJ2-5, with D possibly matching TRBD1 (5 bases). This CDR3 contains 14 residues. The V and J ends lost 1 base and 5 bases respectively, with 11 bases between them. Germline loops: CDR1 MGHDK, CDR2 SYGVNS. Full variable domain (outside the CDR3, taken from reference TRBV25-1 and TRBJ2-5): EADIYQTPRYLVIGTGKKITLECSQTMGHDKMYWYQQDPGMELHLIHYSYGVNSTEKGDLSSESTVSRIRTEHFPLTLESARPSHTSQYLCASSEWGSWETQYFGPGTRLLVL.

The chain recombines TRBV15 with TRBJ1-1; D is uncertain. V lost 4 bases and J 2 bases, leaving 11 bases between the germline ends. CDR1 is LNHNV and CDR2 is YYDKDF in the germline V gene (reference sequence). This CDR3 has 14 residues. CDR3 amino acids: CATSKNSPNTEAFF. The CDR3 region has the DNA TGTGCCACCAGCAAGAATAGCCCCAACACTGAAGCTTTCTTT.

A few counts support this clone. This chain uses TRBV27 with TRBJ2-5; 10 bases are a match to TRBD2. Germline V gives CDR1 MNHEY, CDR2 SMNVEV (reference sequence). The V gene end was trimmed by 2 bases and the J gene end by 4 bases; junction bases not matched to a gene: 10. The CDR3 consists of 17 residues. CDR3: CASSLAPYSGGGETQYF. DNA for the CDR3: TGTGCCAGCAGTTTAGCCCCGTACAGCGGGGGGGGAGAGACCCAGTACTTC.

The chain combines TRBV13 with TRBJ1-3; 7 bases fit TRBD1. This CDR3 region has 14 residues. The ends lost 4 bases at V and 4 bases at J; junction bases unmatched: 4. Germline-derived CDR1 and CDR2 are PRHDT and FYEKMQ (reference sequence). The CDR3 loop reads CASSSPGQGNTIYF. For the CDR3, the DNA is TGTGCCAGCAGCTCGCCGGGACAGGGAAACACCATATATTTT. Complete variable domain (other parts from reference TRBV13 and TRBJ1-3): AAGVIQSPRHLIKEKRETATLKCYPIPRHDTVYWYQQGPGQDPQFLISFYEKMQSDKGSIPDRFSAQQFSDYHSELNMSSLELGDSALYFCASSSPGQGNTIYFGEGSWLTVV.

This clone was detected once. The CDR3: CASSFIGADNSPLHF. The CDR3 coding sequence is TGTGCCAGCAGTTTTATTGGAGCGGATAATTCACCCCTCCACTTT. The V gene is TRBV27, the J gene TRBJ1-6; D call uncertain. Per the germline V gene, CDR1 is MNHEY and CDR2 is SMNVEV (reference sequence). This CDR3 is 15 amino acids long. Trimming removed 3 bases from V and 5 bases from J, with 11 bases in between.

This clone was observed a handful of times. The chain uses TRBV18 and TRBJ2-3; D is possibly TRBD1 (5 bases). The CDR3 has 17 amino acids. CDR1 is KGHSH and CDR2 is LQKENI in the germline V gene. V shed 3 bases and J shed 0 bases, with 16 bases lying between them. CDR3 sequence (DNA): TGTGCCAGCTCACCCCCCGGGCAGGGCATGAGCACAGATACGCAGTATTTT. Translated: CASSPPGQGMSTDTQYF.

The rearrangement joins TRBV7-9 to TRBJ1-6, with a tentative D call TRBD1 (5 bases). The V gene's germline CDR1 is SEHNR and CDR2 FQNEAQ (reference sequence). This CDR3 contains 16 residues. The germline V and J ends were trimmed by 8 bases and 9 bases, with 23 bases remaining between them. The CDR3 protein is CASSGSGVKPLSPLHF. DNA of the CDR3: TGTGCCAGCTCCGGGTCGGGGGTTAAACCCCTTTCACCCCTCCACTTT.

The V call is TRBV5-8, the J call TRBJ1-5; D ambiguous. Germline CDR1 is SGHTS and CDR2 is YDEGEE. This CDR3 spans 16 amino acids. Trimming removed 1 base at V and 1 base at J, with 12 bases between. The CDR3 region is CASSLRGLTSNQPQHF. For the CDR3, the DNA is TGTGCCAGCAGCTTGCGGGGTTTGACGAGCAATCAGCCCCAGCATTTT. Based on the CDR3 plus reference TRBV5-8 and TRBJ1-5, the full variable domain is EAGVTQSPTHLIKTRGQQATLRCSPISGHTSVYWYQQALGLGLQFLLWYDEGEERNRGNFPPRFSGRQFPNYSSELNVNALELEDSALYLCASSLRGLTSNQPQHFGDGTRLSIL.

The chain carries TRBV19 and TRBJ2-7; TRBD2 agrees at 8 bases. CDR3 length: 15 amino acids. V lost 5 bases to trimming and J lost 4 bases; unmatched junction nucleotides: 10. Germline V gene sequence: CDR1 LNHDA, CDR2 SQIVND (reference sequence). The CDR3 DNA is TGTGCCAGTAGTCCGCGCGGGACTAGTTCTTACGAGCAGTACTTC. Its protein product is CASSPRGTSSYEQYF.

This chain connects TRBV7-2 to TRBJ1-2, with 11 bases that match TRBD1. Germline assignment: CDR1 SGHTA and CDR2 FQGNSA. The CDR3 spans 14 residues. The J segment lost 8 bases and the V segment lost 5 bases, leaving 7 bases of the junction unmatched. CDR3 sequence: CASSQMDRGRGYTF. The CDR3 DNA sequence: TGTGCCAGCAGCCAAATGGACAGGGGGCGAGGCTACACCTTC.

This clone has more than one count but fewer than ten. The chain employs TRBV7-2 and TRBJ2-3, with 11 bases aligning to TRBD2. The CDR3 covers 16 residues. Germline V lookup: CDR1 SGHTA, CDR2 FQGNSA. V trimming: 0 bases; J trimming: 3 bases; junction bases outside the gene matches: 2. CDR3 region: CASSLATSGVTDTQYF. The CDR3 DNA reads as TGTGCCAGCAGCTTAGCGACTAGCGGGGTTACAGATACGCAGTATTTT.

This sequence joins TRBV7-8 and TRBJ1-6, with 9 positions matching TRBD1. CDR3 size: 20 residues. The germline V gene has CDR1 SGHVS and CDR2 FQNEAQ. V lost 2 bases to trimming and J lost 1 base; unmatched junction nucleotides: 12. The CDR3 is CASSLPAGTGLLSYNSPLHF. DNA of the CDR3: TGTGCCAGCAGCTTACCCGCCGGGACAGGGTTATTATCCTATAATTCACCCCTCCACTTT.

V gene TRBV7-2 combines with J gene TRBJ1-5; a possible D gene is TRBD1 (5 bases). The CDR3 loop spans 16 amino acids. Germline values: CDR1 SGHTA, CDR2 FQGNSA. With 3 bases removed from V and 1 base from J, the gap between germline ends came to 13 bases. CDR3 DNA sequence: TGTGCCAGCAGCTTGCAGGGCTCGATAAGCAATCAGCCCCAGCATTTT. This translates into CASSLQGSISNQPQHF.

The chain couples TRBV10-3 to TRBJ1-2; 9 positions match TRBD1. Germline values: CDR1 ENHRY, CDR2 SYGVKD. After removal of 3 bases from V and 3 bases from J, the junction contained 11 bases not matched to a gene. CDR3 length equals 17 residues. CDR3 loop: CAISDPGQGRVDYGYTF. The CDR3, as DNA: TGTGCCATCAGTGACCCGGGACAGGGAAGGGTGGACTATGGCTACACCTTC.

The chain uses TRBV9 and TRBJ1-2; 7 bases line up with TRBD1. Germline lookup yields CDR1 SGDLS and CDR2 YYNGEE. The CDR3 is made up of 13 amino acids. V gave up 4 bases and J gave up 4 bases; unmatched junction bases: 4. The CDR3 loop is CASSQTGVYGYTF. The DNA for the CDR3 is TGTGCCAGCAGCCAAACAGGGGTCTATGGCTACACCTTC.

The CDR3 sequence is CASSLDSLNQPQHF. The DNA of the CDR3 is TGCGCCAGCAGCTTGGACAGCTTAAATCAGCCCCAGCATTTT. V gene TRBV5-1 combines with J gene TRBJ1-5; D remains unclear. Germline CDR1 is SGHRS and CDR2 is YFSETQ. The ends were cut back, 0 bases at V and 4 bases at J, with 8 bases in the middle. The CDR3 contains 14 residues. Full variable domain (rest looked up from reference TRBV5-1 and TRBJ1-5): KAGVTQTPRYLIKTRGQQVTLSCSPISGHRSVSWYQQTPGQGLQFLFEYFSETQRNKGNFPGRFSGRQFSNSRSEMNVSTLELGDSALYLCASSLDSLNQPQHFGDGTRLSIL.

This clone was detected only a few times. V usage is TRBV7-8 and J usage is TRBJ1-6; 7 bases agree with TRBD1. Unmatched junction bases numbered 1, after V lost 2 bases and J lost 3 bases. The germline gives CDR1 SGHVS, CDR2 FQNEAQ. The CDR3 runs to 15 residues. CDR3 residues: CASSLRDSYNSPLHF. For the CDR3, the DNA is TGTGCCAGCAGCTTAAGGGACAGCTATAATTCACCCCTCCACTTT.

This chain connects TRBV7-2 to TRBJ1-4, with TRBD1 as a possible D gene (6 bases). Trimming took off 1 base at V and 7 bases at J, with 19 bases between the two ends. The CDR3 has 17 amino acids. Germline loops: CDR1 SGHTA, CDR2 FQGNSA. CDR3 DNA sequence: TGTGCCAGCAGCTTAGGACTCTCTGGGGCAGGGGTTGAAAAACTGTTTTTT. This encodes CASSLGLSGAGVEKLFF.

J is TRBJ1-6 and V is TRBV7-9; D not resolved. The V gene lost 7 bases and the J gene lost 10 bases, with 14 bases spanning the gap. Germline V gene data show CDR1 as SEHNR and CDR2 as FQNEAQ (reference sequence). CDR3 length: 13 amino acids. CDR3 nucleotides: TGTGCCAGCACCACCAGCGGGGAATCACCCCTCCACTTT. Protein sequence: CASTTSGESPLHF. The entire variable domain, with the rest obtained from reference TRBV7-9 and TRBJ1-6, is as follows: DTGVSQNPRHKITKRGQNVTFRCDPISEHNRLYWYRQTLGQGPEFLTYFQNEAQLEKSRLLSDRFSAERPKGSFSTLEIQRTEQGDSAMYLCASTTSGESPLHFGNGTRLTVT.

CDR3 sequence reads: CASSRTGKEQYF. CDR3 sequence (DNA): TGCGCCAGCAGCCGAACAGGGAAAGAGCAGTACTTC. The chain combines TRBV10-1 with TRBJ2-7; tentatively, D is TRBD1 (6 bases). Germline values: CDR1 WNHNN, CDR2 SYGVQD (reference sequence). This CDR3 has 12 amino acids. V lost 6 bases and J 7 bases, leaving 13 bases between the germline ends.

The chain joins TRBV27 to TRBJ2-1; 10 bases align to TRBD1. The CDR3 totals 18 residues. Germline loops: CDR1 MNHEY, CDR2 SMNVEV (reference sequence). V was clipped by 4 bases and J by 6 bases; unmatched bases: 15. The CDR3 DNA follows: TGTGCCAGCAGTTCCTTTAAAGTGGACAGGGGGATGCTCAATGAGCAGTTCTTC. The encoded protein is CASSSFKVDRGMLNEQFF.

V and J are TRBV19 and TRBJ1-5; 7 bases are a match to TRBD1. The length of the CDR3 is 14 residues. J lost 4 bases, V lost 3 bases, and 3 bases had no gene match. CDR1 is LNHDA and CDR2 is SQIVND in the germline V gene (reference sequence). In DNA form, the CDR3 reads TGTGCCAGTAGTATTCTGACAGGGAATCAGCCCCAGCATTTT. Translated, it gives CASSILTGNQPQHF.

This chain links TRBV30 with TRBJ1-6; possibly TRBD1 for D (5 bases). CDR1 is GTSNPN, CDR2 SVGIG, per germline (reference sequence). The V end was cut by 1 base, the J end by 4 bases, with 14 bases between. The CDR3 is 16 residues long. The CDR3 DNA reads as TGTGCCTGGAGTGCCCGGACAACATTATATAATTCACCCCTCCACTTT. The encoded protein is CAWSARTTLYNSPLHF.

The CDR3 protein is CASSYPQGANTGELFF. In DNA form, the CDR3 reads TGTGCCAGCAGTTACCCCCAGGGGGCGAACACCGGGGAGCTGTTTTTT. This chain uses TRBV6-2 or TRBV6-3 with TRBJ2-2; 7 nucleotides align to TRBD1. The CDR3 has 16 amino acids. V dropped 2 bases and J dropped 0; count of bases not matched to a gene: 3. The germline gives CDR1 MNHEY, CDR2 SVGEGT.

The V gene is TRBV27, the J gene TRBJ2-1, with 7 bases matching TRBD2. Germline V gene lookup returns CDR1 MNHEY and CDR2 SMNVEV (reference sequence). V dropped 1 base and J dropped 0; count of bases not matched to a gene: 0. The CDR3 has 15 residues. CDR3 sequence reads: CASSLWGGSYNEQFF. As DNA, the CDR3 is TGTGCCAGCAGTTTATGGGGGGGCTCCTACAATGAGCAGTTCTTC.